This T cell receptor (beta chain) was recorded in a study of blood T cell repertoires in COVID-19 (dated by TCRdb to the early 2020s). In terms of the full investigation: The collaborator samples originated in the United States, Italy and Spain and spanned the acute and convalescent phases of COVID-19. The prospective study material was composed of cDNA or gDNA derived from T cells, B-cell-depleted T cells, or PBMCs. Subjects who had been exposed to COVID-19, were actively infected with it, or had recovered from it provided the deeply sampled blood TCRbeta repertoires that made up the dataset. The repertoires were made available in a free public database intended to serve as a resource for research on the immune response to SARS-CoV-2. Samples came from the ongoing ImmuneRACE study (first 160 participants) plus 1,254 subjects from 6 global collaborators. The sample metadata nearly always contained a de-identified subject ID, COVID-19 status, age in years and sex. HLA class I and class II types, where available, came from metadata supplied by the sample provider rather than from assay-based typing. Results and caveats for the whole study, not just this receptor: The quantity of clinical and demographic metadata differed by source and by participant and was supplied without curation.

Whole blood was collected in K2EDTA tubes by collaborating institutions according to the institutions' own protocols. For TCRbeta analysis, collaborator samples were shipped as frozen whole blood, as isolated PBMCs, or as DNA extracted from either sample type. In the germline V gene, CDR1 corresponds to SGHAT and CDR2 to FQNNGV. Including the terminal cysteine and phenylalanine, the CDR3 comprises 17 residues. The retained sequence is limited to the CDR3, 51 bases, with the frame set at the first base. From V the trimming removes 5 bases and from J it removes 4 bases, while the gene matches leave 14 bases of the junction unaccounted for. A remark on this clone: It lacks a known antigen. The input lacks base qualities; no much larger clone sits a single base away.

The immunoSEQ Assay, a bias-controlled multiplex PCR, was used to amplify TCRbeta CDR3 regions from genomic DNA. As for the authors' bioinformatics: The number of nucleated cells in each sample was estimated by amplification of reference gene primers within the assay. To quantify the absolute abundance of each unique TCRbeta CDR3 rearrangement, sequence reads were collapsed and filtered. For each sample, productive Simpson clonality was calculated as the square root of Simpson's diversity index across productive rearrangements. The clones in this table, taken by TCRdb from immuneACCESS, are in-frame only. Not every clone is retained; where verified, under half of the shortfall comes from an unresolved V gene, and the cause of the rest is unknown. V, J and clone size are taken as reported in that table, and D and trimming were inferred from the DNA itself. For this sample there are under 90,000 clones; over 65% appear just once. 4.5% to 6% of the sample is taken by the ten largest.

Sequencing was done on a sample of peripheral blood. The sequence joins TRBV11-2 to TRBJ2-3, with 8 bases in between that match TRBD2. This receptor was identified in a middle-aged man with active or convalescent COVID-19. The CDR3: CASSLAPGLGVSDTQYF. Read as DNA, the sequence is TGTGCCAGCAGCCTAGCCCCGGGACTAGGGGTTTCAGATACGCAGTATTTT.